The 4 T cell receptor beta chains presented below share a single source sample, sequenced in a study of technical replicates of blood from several donors. Repertoires were generated with immunoSEQ multiplex PCR, while TCRdb's copy carries only in-frame clones and drops some. The sample lists 98,000 or so clones, under 97% occurring once. The specimen sequenced was T cells isolated from PBMCs. The origin of the receptors is a human donor in good health.

This clone came up once. The chain combines TRBV28 with TRBJ2-7, with D unclear. CDR3 size: 11 residues. Germline assignment: CDR1 MDHEN and CDR2 SYDVKM. V lost 3 bases and J lost 3, with 3 bases in between. Here the CDR3 DNA reads TGTGCCAGCAGTTTCGGCTACGAGCAGTACTTC. Residues: CASSFGYEQYF.

The CDR3 coding sequence is TGTGCCAGCAGTTTTCGTTCCAGCGGGGACTCCTACGAGCAGTACTTC. Translated, it gives CASSFRSSGDSYEQYF. The rearrangement joins TRBV6-5 to TRBJ2-7; 7 bases are shared with TRBD2. Losses at the gene ends were 4 bases for V and 0 bases for J; bases not matched to a gene: 9. Germline lookup yields CDR1 MNHEY and CDR2 SVGAGI. There are 16 residues in the CDR3.

This clone came up once. V is TRBV9 and J is TRBJ2-2; TRBD2 might be the D (6 bases). Germline V CDR1 and CDR2: SGDLS, YYNGEE. V lost 4 bases and J 8 bases, leaving 15 bases between the germline ends. This CDR3 comprises 14 residues. CDR3 DNA sequence: TGTGCCAGCAGCCCCTGGTTGGAGGGTGGGGAGCTGTTTTTT. Its translation: CASSPWLEGGELFF.

J is TRBJ2-7 and V is TRBV11-3; D is unclear. This CDR3 has 15 residues. CDR1 and CDR2 (germline): SGHNT, YENEEA. The V end was cut by 5 bases, the J end by 3 bases, with 17 bases between. CDR3 DNA: TGTGCCAGCAGCGCACGTCCTGGAGTAGACTACGAGCAGTACTTC. This sequence encodes CASSARPGVDYEQYF.